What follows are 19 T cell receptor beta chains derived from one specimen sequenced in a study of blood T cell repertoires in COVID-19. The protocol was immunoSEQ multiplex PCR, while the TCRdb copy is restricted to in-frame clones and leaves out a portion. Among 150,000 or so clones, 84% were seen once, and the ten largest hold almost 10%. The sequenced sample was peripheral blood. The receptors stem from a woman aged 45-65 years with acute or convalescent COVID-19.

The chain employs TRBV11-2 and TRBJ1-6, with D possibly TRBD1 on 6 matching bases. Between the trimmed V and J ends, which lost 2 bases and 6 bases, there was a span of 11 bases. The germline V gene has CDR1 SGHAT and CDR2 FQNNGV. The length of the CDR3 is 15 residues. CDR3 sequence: CASSLTGNINSPLHF. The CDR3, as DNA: TGTGCCAGCAGCTTAACAGGGAACATTAATTCACCCCTCCACTTT.

The CDR3 loop is CASSQRADYSNQPQHF. DNA of the CDR3: TGCGCCAGCAGCCAAAGGGCGGACTATAGCAATCAGCCCCAGCATTTT. The V call is TRBV4-1, the J call TRBJ1-5; unclear D gene. The germline gives CDR1 MGHRA, CDR2 YSYEKL. Between the trimmed V and J ends, which lost 2 bases and 0 bases, there was a span of 11 bases. This CDR3 is 16 amino acids long.

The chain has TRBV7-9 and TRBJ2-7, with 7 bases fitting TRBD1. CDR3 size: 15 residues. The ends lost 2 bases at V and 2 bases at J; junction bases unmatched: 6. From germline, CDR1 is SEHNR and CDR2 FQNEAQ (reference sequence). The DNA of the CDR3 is TGTGCCAGCAGCTTAATCACCGGGACAGCCTACGAGCAGTACTTC. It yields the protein CASSLITGTAYEQYF.

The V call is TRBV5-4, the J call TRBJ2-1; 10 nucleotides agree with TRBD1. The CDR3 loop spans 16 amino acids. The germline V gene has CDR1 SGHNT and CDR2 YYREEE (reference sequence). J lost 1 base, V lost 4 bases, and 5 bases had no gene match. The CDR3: CASSTPGQGSYNEQFF. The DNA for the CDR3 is TGTGCCAGCAGCACACCGGGACAGGGGTCCTACAATGAGCAGTTCTTC.

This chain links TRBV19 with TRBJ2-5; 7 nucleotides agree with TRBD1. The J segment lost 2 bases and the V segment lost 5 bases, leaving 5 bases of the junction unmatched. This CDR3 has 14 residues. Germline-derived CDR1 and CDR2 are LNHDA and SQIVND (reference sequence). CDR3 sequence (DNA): TGTGCCAGTAGTCCCCGACAGGGACAAGAGACCCAGTACTTC. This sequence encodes CASSPRQGQETQYF. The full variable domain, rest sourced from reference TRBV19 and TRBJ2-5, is DGGITQSPKYLFRKEGQNVTLSCEQNLNHDAMYWYRQDPGQGLRLIYYSQIVNDFQKGDIAEGYSVSREKKESFPLTVTSAQKNPTAFYLCASSPRQGQETQYFGPGTRLLVL.

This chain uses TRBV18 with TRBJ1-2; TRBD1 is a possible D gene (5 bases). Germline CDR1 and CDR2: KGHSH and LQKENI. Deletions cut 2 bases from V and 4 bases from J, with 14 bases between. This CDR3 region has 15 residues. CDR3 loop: CASSPGADAIYGYTF. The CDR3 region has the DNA TGTGCCAGCTCACCAGGGGCCGACGCTATCTATGGCTACACCTTC.

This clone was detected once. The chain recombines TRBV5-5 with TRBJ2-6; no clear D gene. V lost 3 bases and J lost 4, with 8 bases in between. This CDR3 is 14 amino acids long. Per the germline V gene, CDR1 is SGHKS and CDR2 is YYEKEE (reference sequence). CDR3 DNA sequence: TGTGCCAGCAGCTCAGTTCCCGGGGCCAACGTCCTGACTTTC. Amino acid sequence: CASSSVPGANVLTF.

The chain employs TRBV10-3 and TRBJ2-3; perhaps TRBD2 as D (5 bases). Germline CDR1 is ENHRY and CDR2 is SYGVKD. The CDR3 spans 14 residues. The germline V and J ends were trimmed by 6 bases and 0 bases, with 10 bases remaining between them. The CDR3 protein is CAIRGLESTDTQYF. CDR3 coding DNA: TGTGCCATCAGAGGACTCGAGAGCACAGATACGCAGTATTTT.

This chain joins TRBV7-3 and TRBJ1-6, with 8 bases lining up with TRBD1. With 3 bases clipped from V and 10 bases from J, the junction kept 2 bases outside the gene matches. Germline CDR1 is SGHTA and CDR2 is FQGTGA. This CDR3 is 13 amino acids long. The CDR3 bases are TGTGCCAGCAGCTTTCGACAGGGGTCACCCCTCCACTTT. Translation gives CASSFRQGSPLHF. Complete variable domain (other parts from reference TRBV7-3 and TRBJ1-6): GAGVSQTPSNKVTEKGKYVELRCDPISGHTALYWYRQSLGQGPEFLIYFQGTGAADDSGLPNDRFFAVRPEGSVSTLKIQRTERGDSAVYLCASSFRQGSPLHFGNGTRLTVT.

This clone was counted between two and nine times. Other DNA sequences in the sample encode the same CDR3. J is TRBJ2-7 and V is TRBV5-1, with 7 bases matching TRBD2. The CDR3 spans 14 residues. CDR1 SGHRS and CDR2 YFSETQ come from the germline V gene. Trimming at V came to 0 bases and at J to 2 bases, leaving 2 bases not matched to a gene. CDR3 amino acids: CASSLGREAYEQYF. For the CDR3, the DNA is TGCGCCAGCAGCTTGGGCCGGGAGGCCTACGAGCAGTACTTC.

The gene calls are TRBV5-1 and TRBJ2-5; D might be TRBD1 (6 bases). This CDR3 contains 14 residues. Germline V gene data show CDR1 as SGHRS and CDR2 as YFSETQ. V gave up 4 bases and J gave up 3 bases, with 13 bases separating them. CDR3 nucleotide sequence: TGCGCCAGCAGCACCACTACAGGGAAAGAGACCCAGTACTTC. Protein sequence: CASSTTTGKETQYF.

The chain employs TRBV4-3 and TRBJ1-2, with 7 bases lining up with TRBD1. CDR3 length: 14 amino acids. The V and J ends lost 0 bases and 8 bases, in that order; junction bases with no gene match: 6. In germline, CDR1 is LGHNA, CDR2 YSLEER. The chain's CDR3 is CASSQENRGRGYTF. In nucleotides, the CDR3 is TGCGCCAGCAGCCAAGAAAACAGGGGCCGAGGCTACACCTTC.

Here the CDR3 reads CASSQDPTGNSPLHF. CDR3 coding DNA: TGCGCCAGCAGCCAAGATCCCACAGGGAATTCACCCCTCCACTTT. The V call is TRBV4-3, the J call TRBJ1-6; D might be TRBD1 (6 bases). Trimming removed 0 bases from V and 7 bases from J, with 10 bases in between. The CDR3 runs 15 residues. CDR1 is LGHNA and CDR2 is YSLEER in the germline V gene.

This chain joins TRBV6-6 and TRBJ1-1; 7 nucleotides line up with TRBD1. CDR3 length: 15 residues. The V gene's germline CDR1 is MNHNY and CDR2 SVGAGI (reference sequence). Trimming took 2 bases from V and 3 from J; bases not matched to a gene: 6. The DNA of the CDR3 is TGTGCCAGCAGTTACCATGCAGGGGGTGACACTGAAGCTTTCTTT. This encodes CASSYHAGGDTEAFF.

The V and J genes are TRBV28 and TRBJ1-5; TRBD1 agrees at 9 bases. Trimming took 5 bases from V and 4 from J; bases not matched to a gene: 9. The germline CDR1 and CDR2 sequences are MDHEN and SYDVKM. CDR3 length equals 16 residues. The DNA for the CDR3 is TGTGCCAGCAGTATAACAGGGGGCCCGATTAATCAGCCCCAGCATTTT. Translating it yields CASSITGGPINQPQHF.

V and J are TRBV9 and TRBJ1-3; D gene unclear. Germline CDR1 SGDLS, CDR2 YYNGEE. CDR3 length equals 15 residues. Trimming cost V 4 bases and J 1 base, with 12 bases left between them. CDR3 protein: CASSSMGVSGNTIYF. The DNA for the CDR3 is TGTGCCAGCAGCTCAATGGGAGTGTCTGGAAACACCATATATTTT.

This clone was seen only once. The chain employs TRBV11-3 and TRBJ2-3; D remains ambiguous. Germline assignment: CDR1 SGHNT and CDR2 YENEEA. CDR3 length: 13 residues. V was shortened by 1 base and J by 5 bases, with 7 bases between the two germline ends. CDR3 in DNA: TGTGCCAGCAGCTTAGGTTTTATAGATACGCAGTATTTT. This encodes CASSLGFIDTQYF.

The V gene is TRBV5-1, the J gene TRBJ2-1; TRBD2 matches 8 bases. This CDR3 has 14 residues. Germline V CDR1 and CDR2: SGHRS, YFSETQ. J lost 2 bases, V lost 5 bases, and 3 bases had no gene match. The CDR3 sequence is CASRNSGTYNEQFF. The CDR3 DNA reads TGCGCCAGCAGAAATAGCGGGACCTACAATGAGCAGTTCTTC.

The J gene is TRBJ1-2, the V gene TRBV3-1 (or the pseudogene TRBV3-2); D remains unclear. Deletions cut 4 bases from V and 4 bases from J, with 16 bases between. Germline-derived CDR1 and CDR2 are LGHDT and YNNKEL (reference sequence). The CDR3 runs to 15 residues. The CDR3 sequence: CASSPDAVRLYGYTF. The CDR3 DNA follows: TGTGCCAGCAGCCCCGACGCGGTCCGCCTCTATGGCTACACCTTC.